This T cell receptor (beta chain) was retrieved from a study of T cell changes during pregnancy in multiple sclerosis. V shed 2 bases, J shed 5 bases, and the junction held 7 bases outside the gene matches. CDR1 is SGHDT, CDR2 YYEEEE, per germline. The CDR3 runs 15 residues. TCRdb's table, derived via immunoSEQ multiplex PCR, lists solely in-frame clones and lacks some. The sample includes roughly 28,000 clones, 75% to 95% of them seen just once. The V call is TRBV5-6, the J call TRBJ2-5; 9 bases agree with TRBD2. The material was CD8+ T cells from peripheral blood mononuclear cells, obtained before pregnancy. The clonotype comes from a female donor with multiple sclerosis, enrolled in a pregnancy study. The CDR3 spells CASSFGGRAMETQYF. CDR3 sequence (DNA): TGTGCCAGCAGCTTTGGCGGGAGGGCCATGGAGACCCAGTACTTC.